The clone carrying this T cell receptor beta chain occurred many times. The antigen is not known. V lost 3 bases and J 2 bases, leaving 2 bases between the germline ends. Germline CDR1 is SGHTA and CDR2 is FQGNSA. The CDR3 totals 12 residues. The sample belongs to a study of T cell repertoires in cytomegalovirus infection. As for the study in general: Use of recently identified HLA-C-restricted and well-studied HLA-B-restricted CMV epitopes was part of the study. Signatures in public TCR beta sequences pointed to both CMV infection and matching HLA type.

TCRdb redid the calling of the reads with MiXCR, one entry per CDR3 protein. The data contain 200,000 or so distinct CDR3 sequences, around 40% of them seen just once; the ten biggest clones take up approximately 59%. General observations from the study: HLA-C-restricted CMV clonotypes gave the most frequent clonotype in two of eight donors.

The chain employs TRBV7-2 and TRBJ2-1; no firm D call. The TCR comes from a human donor in good health (CMV status not recorded). Some clones in this sample may be carry-over from other donors' samples. The sample in question was CD8+ T cells from cultured PBMCs, obtained from culture after CMV antigen stimulation. The CDR3 DNA reads TGTGCCAGCAGCTTCACCTACAATGAGCAGTTCTTC. Its translation is CASSFTYNEQFF.